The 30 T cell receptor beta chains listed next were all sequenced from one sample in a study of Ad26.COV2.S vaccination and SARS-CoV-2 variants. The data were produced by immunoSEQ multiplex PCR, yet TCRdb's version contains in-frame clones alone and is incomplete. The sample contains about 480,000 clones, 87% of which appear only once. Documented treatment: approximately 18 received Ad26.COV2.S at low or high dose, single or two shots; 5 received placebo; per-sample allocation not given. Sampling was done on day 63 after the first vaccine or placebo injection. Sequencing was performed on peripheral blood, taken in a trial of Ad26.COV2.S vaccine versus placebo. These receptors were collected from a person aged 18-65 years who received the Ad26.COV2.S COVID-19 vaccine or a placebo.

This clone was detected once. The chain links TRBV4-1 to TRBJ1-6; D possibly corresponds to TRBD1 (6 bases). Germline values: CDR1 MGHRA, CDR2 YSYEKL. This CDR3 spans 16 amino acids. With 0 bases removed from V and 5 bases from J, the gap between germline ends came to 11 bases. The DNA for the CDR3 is TGCGCCAGCAGCCAAGATGTGGACAGCCATAATTCACCCCTCCACTTT. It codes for CASSQDVDSHNSPLHF.

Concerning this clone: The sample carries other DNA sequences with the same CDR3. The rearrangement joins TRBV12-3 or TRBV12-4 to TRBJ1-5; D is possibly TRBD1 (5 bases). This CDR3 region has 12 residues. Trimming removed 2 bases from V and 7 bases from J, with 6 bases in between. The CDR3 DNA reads TGTGCCAGCAGTTTATGGGGCCAGCCCCAGCATTTT. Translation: CASSLWGQPQHF.

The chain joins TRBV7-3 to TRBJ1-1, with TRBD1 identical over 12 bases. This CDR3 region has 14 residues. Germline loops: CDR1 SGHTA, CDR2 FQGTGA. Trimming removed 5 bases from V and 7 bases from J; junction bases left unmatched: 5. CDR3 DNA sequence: TGTGCCAGCAGCCCTGGGACAGGGGGCGGTGAAGCTTTCTTT. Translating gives CASSPGTGGGEAFF.

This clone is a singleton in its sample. Written as DNA, the CDR3 is TGTGCCAGCAGCCTCCGCGGGACTTCCTCCTACGAGCAGTACTTC. As protein: CASSLRGTSSYEQYF. The rearrangement links TRBV4-2 to TRBJ2-7; tentative D call: TRBD2 (6 bases). V shed 4 bases and J shed 0 bases, with 13 bases lying between them. Looked up from germline, CDR1 is LGHNA and CDR2 is YNFKEQ. The CDR3 is 15 residues long.

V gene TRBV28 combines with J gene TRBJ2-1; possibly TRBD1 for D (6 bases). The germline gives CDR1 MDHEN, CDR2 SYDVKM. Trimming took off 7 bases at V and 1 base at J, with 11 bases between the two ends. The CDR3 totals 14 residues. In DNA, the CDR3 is TGTGCCAGCAAGGACAGCGGATCCTACAATGAGCAGTTCTTC. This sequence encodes CASKDSGSYNEQFF.

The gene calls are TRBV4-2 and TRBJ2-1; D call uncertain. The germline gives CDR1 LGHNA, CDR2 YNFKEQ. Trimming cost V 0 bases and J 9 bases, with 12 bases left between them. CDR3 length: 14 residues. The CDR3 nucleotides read TGTGCCAGCAGCCAAGATAACACCGGATTTGAGCAGTTCTTC. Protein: CASSQDNTGFEQFF.

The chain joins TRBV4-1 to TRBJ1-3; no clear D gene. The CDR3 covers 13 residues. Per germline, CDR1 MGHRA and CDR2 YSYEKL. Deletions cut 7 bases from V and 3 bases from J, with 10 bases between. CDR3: CASKYEGGNTIYF. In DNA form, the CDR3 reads TGCGCCAGCAAATATGAGGGTGGAAACACCATATATTTT.

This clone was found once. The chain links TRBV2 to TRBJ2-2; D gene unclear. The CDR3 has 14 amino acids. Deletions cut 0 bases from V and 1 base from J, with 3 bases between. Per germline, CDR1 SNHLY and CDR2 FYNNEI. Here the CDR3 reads CASSEALNTGELFF. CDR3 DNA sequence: TGTGCCAGCAGTGAAGCGCTGAACACCGGGGAGCTGTTTTTT.

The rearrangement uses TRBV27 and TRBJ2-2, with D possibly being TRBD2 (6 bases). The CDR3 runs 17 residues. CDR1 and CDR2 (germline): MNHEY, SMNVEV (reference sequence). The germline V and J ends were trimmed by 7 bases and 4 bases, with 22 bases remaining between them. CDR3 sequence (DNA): TGTGCCAGCACTGGCGGGGAATCTAGCTTGGTCACCGGGGAGCTGTTTTTT. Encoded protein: CASTGGESSLVTGELFF.

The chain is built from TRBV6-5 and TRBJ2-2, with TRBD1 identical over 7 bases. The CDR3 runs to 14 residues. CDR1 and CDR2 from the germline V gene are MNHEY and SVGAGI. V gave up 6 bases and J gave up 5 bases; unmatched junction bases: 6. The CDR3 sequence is CASRGQLTTGELFF. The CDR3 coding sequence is TGTGCCAGCAGGGGACAGCTTACGACCGGGGAGCTGTTTTTT.

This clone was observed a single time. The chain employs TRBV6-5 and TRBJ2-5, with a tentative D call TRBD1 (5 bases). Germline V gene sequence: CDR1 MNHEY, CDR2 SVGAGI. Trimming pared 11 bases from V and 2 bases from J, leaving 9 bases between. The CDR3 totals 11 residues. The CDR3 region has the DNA TGTGCCGCGCAGGGTCAAGAGACCCAGTACTTC. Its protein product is CAAQGQETQYF.

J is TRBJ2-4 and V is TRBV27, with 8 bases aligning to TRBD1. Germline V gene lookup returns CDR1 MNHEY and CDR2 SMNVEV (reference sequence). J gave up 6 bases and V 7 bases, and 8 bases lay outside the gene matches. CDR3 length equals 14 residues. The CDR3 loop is CASKRTGPVNIQYF. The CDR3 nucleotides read TGTGCCAGCAAAAGGACAGGGCCTGTAAACATTCAGTACTTC.

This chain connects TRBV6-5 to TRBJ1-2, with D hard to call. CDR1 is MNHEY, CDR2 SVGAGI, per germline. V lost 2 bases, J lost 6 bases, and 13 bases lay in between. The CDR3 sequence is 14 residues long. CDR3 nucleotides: TGTGCCAGCAGTTACAGGTCCCTTTTCAATGGCTACACCTTC. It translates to CASSYRSLFNGYTF.

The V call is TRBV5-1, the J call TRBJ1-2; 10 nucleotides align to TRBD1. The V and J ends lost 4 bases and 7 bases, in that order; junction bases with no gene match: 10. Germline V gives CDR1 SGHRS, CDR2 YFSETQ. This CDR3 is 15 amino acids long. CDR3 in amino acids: CASSTPGTGVGGYTF. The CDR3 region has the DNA TGCGCCAGCAGCACCCCCGGGACAGGGGTGGGTGGCTACACCTTC.

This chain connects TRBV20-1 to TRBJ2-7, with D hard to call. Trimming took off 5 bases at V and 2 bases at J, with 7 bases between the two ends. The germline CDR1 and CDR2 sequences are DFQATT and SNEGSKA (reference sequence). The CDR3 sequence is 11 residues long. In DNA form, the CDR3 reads TGCAGTGCTCTGGCGGCCTACGAGCAGTACTTC. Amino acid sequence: CSALAAYEQYF.

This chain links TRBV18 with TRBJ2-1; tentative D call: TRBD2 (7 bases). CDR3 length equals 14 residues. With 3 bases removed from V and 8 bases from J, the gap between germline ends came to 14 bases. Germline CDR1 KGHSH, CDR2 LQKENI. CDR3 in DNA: TGTGCCAGCTCACCTACCCGGGGGGCCCATGAGCAGTTCTTC. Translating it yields CASSPTRGAHEQFF.

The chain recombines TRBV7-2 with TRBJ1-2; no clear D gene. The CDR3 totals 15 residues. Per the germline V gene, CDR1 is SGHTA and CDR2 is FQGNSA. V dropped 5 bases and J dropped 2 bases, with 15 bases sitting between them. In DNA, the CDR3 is TGTGCCAGCAGCCTTGGGCCAGAAACGAACTATGGCTACACCTTC. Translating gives CASSLGPETNYGYTF. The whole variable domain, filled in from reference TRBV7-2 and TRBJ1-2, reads GAGVSQSPSNKVTEKGKDVELRCDPISGHTALYWYRQSLGQGLEFLIYFQGNSAPDKSGLPSDRFSAERTGGSVSTLTIQRTQQEDSAVYLCASSLGPETNYGYTFGSGTRLTVV.

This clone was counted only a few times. CDR3 coding DNA: TGTGCCAGCAGCTTGGTAACAGAACTCTCTGGAAACACCATATATTTT. Translated: CASSLVTELSGNTIYF. The rearrangement links TRBV7-2 to TRBJ1-3; no definite D call. The V end was cut by 3 bases, the J end by 0 bases, with 12 bases between. Germline V gene lookup returns CDR1 SGHTA and CDR2 FQGNSA. The CDR3 is 16 residues long. Using reference TRBV7-2 and TRBJ1-3 for the parts outside the CDR3, the full variable domain is GAGVSQSPSNKVTEKGKDVELRCDPISGHTALYWYRQSLGQGLEFLIYFQGNSAPDKSGLPSDRFSAERTGGSVSTLTIQRTQQEDSAVYLCASSLVTELSGNTIYFGEGSWLTVV.

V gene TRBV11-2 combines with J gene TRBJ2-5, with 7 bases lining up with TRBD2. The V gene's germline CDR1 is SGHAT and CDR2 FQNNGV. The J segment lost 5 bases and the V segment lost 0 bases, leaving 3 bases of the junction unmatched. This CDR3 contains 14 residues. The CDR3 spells CASSLELAWETQYF. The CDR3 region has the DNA TGTGCCAGCAGCTTAGAACTAGCGTGGGAGACCCAGTACTTC.

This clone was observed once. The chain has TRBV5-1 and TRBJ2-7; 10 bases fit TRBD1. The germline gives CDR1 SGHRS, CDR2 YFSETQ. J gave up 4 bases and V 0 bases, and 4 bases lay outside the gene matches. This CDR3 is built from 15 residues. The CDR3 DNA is TGCGCCAGCAGCTTGGGAGGGACAGGGGTGTACGAGCAGTACTTC. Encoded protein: CASSLGGTGVYEQYF.

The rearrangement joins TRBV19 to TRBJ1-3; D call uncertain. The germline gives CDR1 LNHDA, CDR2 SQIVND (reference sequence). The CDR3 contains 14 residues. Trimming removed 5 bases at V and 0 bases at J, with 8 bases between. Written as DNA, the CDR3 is TGTGCCAGTAGTGCGACAAACTCTGGAAACACCATATATTTT. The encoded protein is CASSATNSGNTIYF.

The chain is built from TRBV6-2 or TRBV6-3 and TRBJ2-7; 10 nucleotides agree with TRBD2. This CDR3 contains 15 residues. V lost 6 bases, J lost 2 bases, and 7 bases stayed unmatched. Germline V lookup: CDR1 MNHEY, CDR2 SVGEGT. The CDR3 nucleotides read TGTGCCAGCAGCCCAAGCGGGAGGGCCGCCTACGAGCAGTACTTC. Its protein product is CASSPSGRAAYEQYF.

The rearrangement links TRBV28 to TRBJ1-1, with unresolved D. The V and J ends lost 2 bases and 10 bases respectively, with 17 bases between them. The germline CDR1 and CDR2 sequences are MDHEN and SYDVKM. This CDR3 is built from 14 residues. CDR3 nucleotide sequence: TGTGCCAGCAGTTTAAAGGTAACTCGCGCGATAGCTTTCTTT. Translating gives CASSLKVTRAIAFF.

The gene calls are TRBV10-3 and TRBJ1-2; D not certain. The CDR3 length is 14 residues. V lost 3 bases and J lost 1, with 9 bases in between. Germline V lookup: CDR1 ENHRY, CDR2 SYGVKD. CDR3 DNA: TGTGCCATCAGTGATGGTGGCGGTAACTATGGCTACACCTTC. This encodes CAISDGGGNYGYTF.

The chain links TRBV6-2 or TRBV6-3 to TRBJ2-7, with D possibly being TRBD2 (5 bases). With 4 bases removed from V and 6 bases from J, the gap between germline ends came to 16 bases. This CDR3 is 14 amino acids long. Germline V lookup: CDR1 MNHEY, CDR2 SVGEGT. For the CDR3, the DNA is TGTGCCAGCAGTTCAGGAGGAATGGTGGGCGAGCAGTACTTC. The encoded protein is CASSSGGMVGEQYF.

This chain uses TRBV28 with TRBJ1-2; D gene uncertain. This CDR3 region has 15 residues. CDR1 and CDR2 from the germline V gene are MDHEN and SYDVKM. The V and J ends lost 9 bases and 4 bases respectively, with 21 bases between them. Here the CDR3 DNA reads TGTGCCAGACTCCACTGGAGCGCCTTACTCTATGGCTACACCTTC. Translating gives CARLHWSALLYGYTF.

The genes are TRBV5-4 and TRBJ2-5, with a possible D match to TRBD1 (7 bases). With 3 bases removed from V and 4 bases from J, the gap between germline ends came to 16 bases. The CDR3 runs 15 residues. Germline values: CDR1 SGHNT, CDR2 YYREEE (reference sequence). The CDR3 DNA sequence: TGTGCCAGCAGCTCCGGGGCAGGGGGGCTAGAGACCCAGTACTTC. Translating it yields CASSSGAGGLETQYF.

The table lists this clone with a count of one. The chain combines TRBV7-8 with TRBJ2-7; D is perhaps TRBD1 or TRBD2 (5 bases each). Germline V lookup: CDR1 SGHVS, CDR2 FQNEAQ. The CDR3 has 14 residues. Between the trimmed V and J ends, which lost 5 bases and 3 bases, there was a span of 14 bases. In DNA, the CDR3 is TGTGCCAGCAGCCCGGGGCGAAGGGTCTACGAGCAGTACTTC. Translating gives CASSPGRRVYEQYF. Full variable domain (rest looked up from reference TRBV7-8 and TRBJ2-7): GAGVSQSPRYKVAKRGQDVALRCDPISGHVSLFWYQQALGQGPEFLTYFQNEAQLDKSGLPSDRFFAERPEGSVSTLKIQRTQQEDSAVYLCASSPGRRVYEQYFGPGTRLTVT.

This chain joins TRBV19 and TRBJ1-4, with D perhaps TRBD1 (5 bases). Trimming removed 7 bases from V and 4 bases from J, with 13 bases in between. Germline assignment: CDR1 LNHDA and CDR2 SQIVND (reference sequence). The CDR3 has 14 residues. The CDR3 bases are TGTGCCAGTACCAAGGGGTCGCTTAATGAAAAACTGTTTTTT. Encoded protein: CASTKGSLNEKLFF. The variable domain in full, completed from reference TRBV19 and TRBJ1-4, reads DGGITQSPKYLFRKEGQNVTLSCEQNLNHDAMYWYRQDPGQGLRLIYYSQIVNDFQKGDIAEGYSVSREKKESFPLTVTSAQKNPTAFYLCASTKGSLNEKLFFGSGTQLSVL.

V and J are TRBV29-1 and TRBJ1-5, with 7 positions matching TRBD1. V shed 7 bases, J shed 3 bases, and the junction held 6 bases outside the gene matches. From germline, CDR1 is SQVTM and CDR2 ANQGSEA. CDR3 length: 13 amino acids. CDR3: CSGARGDNQPQHF. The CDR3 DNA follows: TGCAGCGGCGCCAGGGGGGACAATCAGCCCCAGCATTTT.